The subject of this entry is one TCR beta chain. The CDR3 loop spans 14 amino acids. Germline CDR1 LGHDT, CDR2 YNNKEL (reference sequence). Trimming cost V 4 bases and J 4 bases; bases outside gene matches: 3. These data are taken from a study of blood T cell repertoires in COVID-19. About the study: Samples of COVID-19 (acute and convalescent) were obtained from the United States, Italy and Spain. T cells, B-cell-depleted T cells, or PBMCs provided the cDNA or gDNA that served as material.

Original processing notes: Researchers report that nucleated cell counts were estimated from reference gene primer amplification. Profiled with immunoSEQ multiplex PCR; TCRdb holds only in-frame clones, not every one. V, J and clone size derive from that table, while D and trimming were established from the DNA sequence. Of 200,000 to 300,000 clones listed, about nine tenths were seen once; the top ten hold over 0.65%. Sequences were obtained from peripheral blood. The sequence came from a man aged 30 to 45 with COVID-19, enrolled during active disease. This chain joins TRBV3-1 (or the pseudogene TRBV3-2) and TRBJ2-3; 9 bases agree with TRBD1. CDR3 amino acids: CASSPGQGADTQYF. The CDR3 nucleotides read TGTGCCAGCAGCCCGGGACAGGGCGCAGATACGCAGTATTTT.